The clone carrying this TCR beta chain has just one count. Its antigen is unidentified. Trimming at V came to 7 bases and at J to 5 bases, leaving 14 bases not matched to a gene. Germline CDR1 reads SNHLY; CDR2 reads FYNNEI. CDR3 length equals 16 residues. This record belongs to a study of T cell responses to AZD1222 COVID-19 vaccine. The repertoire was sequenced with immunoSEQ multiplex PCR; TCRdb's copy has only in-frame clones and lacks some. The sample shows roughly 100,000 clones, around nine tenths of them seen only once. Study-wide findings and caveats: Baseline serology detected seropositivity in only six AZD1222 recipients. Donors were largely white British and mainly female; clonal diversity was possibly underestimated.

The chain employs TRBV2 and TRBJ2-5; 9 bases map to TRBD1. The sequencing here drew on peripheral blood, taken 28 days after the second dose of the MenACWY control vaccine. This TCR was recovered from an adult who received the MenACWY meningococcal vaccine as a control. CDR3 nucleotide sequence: TGTGCCAGCAAATTACAGGGGGCGGGGTTGCGGGAGACCCAGTACTTC. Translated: CASKLQGAGLRETQYF.